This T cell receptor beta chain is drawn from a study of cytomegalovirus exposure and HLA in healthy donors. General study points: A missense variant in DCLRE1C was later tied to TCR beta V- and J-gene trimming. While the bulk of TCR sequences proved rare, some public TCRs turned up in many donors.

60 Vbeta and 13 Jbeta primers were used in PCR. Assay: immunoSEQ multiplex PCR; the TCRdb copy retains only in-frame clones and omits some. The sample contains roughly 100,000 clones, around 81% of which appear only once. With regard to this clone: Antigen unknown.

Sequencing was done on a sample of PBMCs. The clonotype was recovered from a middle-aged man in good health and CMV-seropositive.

The CDR3 DNA sequence: TGTGCCAGCAGCTTTTTGGGTCCTGTTACAGATACTGAAGCTTTCTTT. This translates into CASSFLGPVTDTEAFF. The chain has TRBV5-5 and TRBJ1-1; D not certain. This CDR3 contains 16 residues. The V end was cut by 2 bases, the J end by 5 bases, with 19 bases between. Germline CDR1 and CDR2: SGHKS and YYEKEE (reference sequence).